One sample yielded the 25 T cell receptor beta chains listed below, sequenced in a study of T-cell reconstitution after alpha-beta-depleted transplantation in children. Molecular barcoding with unique molecular identifiers was used for the TCRbeta library. TCRdb independently ran MiXCR on the PCR reads; one entry per CDR3 protein. Seen here are about 400,000 distinct CDR3 sequences, about an eighth observed once, and the top ten hold around 4%. The sequences come from PBMCs, collected from the stem cell graft. These receptors were obtained from a human donor who donated a stem cell graft to a child with Fanconi anemia.

This clonotype was detected ten times or more. CDR3 in amino acids: CASSRKPRDRVVDEKLFF. CDR3 nucleotide sequence: TGTGCCAGCAGCCGGAAACCCCGGGACAGGGTGGTTGACGAAAAACTGTTTTTT. The chain has TRBV7-2 and TRBJ1-4, with 9 bases that match TRBD1. Germline V gives CDR1 SGHTA, CDR2 FQGNSA. The CDR3 totals 18 residues. V trimming: 5 bases; J trimming: 8 bases; junction bases outside the gene matches: 18.

This clonotype came up many times. J is TRBJ2-2 and V is TRBV10-3; TRBD2 matches at 16 bases. Germline assignment: CDR1 ENHRY and CDR2 SYGVKD. Unmatched junction bases numbered 7, after V lost 6 bases and J lost 6 bases. This CDR3 has 17 amino acids. The CDR3 sequence: CAISSGLAGGLAGELFF. CDR3 DNA sequence: TGTGCCATCAGCTCGGGACTAGCGGGGGGGCTCGCCGGGGAGCTGTTTTTT.

This clonotype showed up just a few times. V gene TRBV6-2 or TRBV6-3 combines with J gene TRBJ2-7; D not resolved. The germline CDR1 and CDR2 sequences are MNHEY and SVGEGT. Trimming took 4 bases from V and 3 from J, leaving 7 bases between them. The CDR3 runs to 12 residues. This CDR3 reads CASSWTHYEQYF. The CDR3 DNA reads TGTGCCAGCAGTTGGACGCACTACGAGCAGTACTTC.

This clonotype was picked up many times. This chain uses TRBV24-1 with TRBJ2-5; either TRBD1 or TRBD2 may fit D (5 bases each). Trimming pared 4 bases from V and 10 bases from J, leaving 21 bases between. Germline V gene sequence: CDR1 KGHDR, CDR2 SFDVKD. The CDR3 runs to 15 residues. The CDR3 region is CATSDSRTAGADQYF. The CDR3 DNA follows: TGTGCCACCAGTGACTCTAGGACGGCCGGGGCGGACCAGTACTTC.

The chain has TRBV20-1 and TRBJ2-1; D assignment may be TRBD1 or TRBD2 (5 bases each). CDR1 and CDR2 from the germline V gene are DFQATT and SNEGSKA (reference sequence). The CDR3 is made up of 15 amino acids. Trimming stripped 3 bases from V and 7 bases from J, with 19 bases between. DNA of the CDR3: TGCAGTGCTAGGCAACCTCTACGGGGCAGGAATGAGCAGTTCTTC. This codes for CSARQPLRGRNEQFF.

The chain uses TRBV5-6 and TRBJ2-1; D is undetermined. CDR3 length: 15 residues. Germline CDR1 SGHDT, CDR2 YYEEEE. V lost 4 bases, J lost 0 bases, and 11 bases lay in between. The CDR3 coding sequence is TGTGCCAGCAGCCGAGCTTCTATCTCCTACAATGAGCAGTTCTTC. Protein sequence: CASSRASISYNEQFF. Based on the CDR3 plus reference TRBV5-6 and TRBJ2-1, the full variable domain is DAGVTQSPTHLIKTRGQQVTLRCSPKSGHDTVSWYQQALGQGPQFIFQYYEEEERQRGNFPDRFSGHQFPNYSSELNVNALLLGDSALYLCASSRASISYNEQFFGPGTRLTVL.

In this sample, this clonotype turned up a few times. The gene calls are TRBV7-2 and TRBJ1-2; D is unclear. The CDR3 contains 11 residues. Trimming took off 5 bases at V and 7 bases at J, with 8 bases between the two ends. Germline CDR1 and CDR2: SGHTA and FQGNSA. CDR3 DNA sequence: TGTGCCAGCAGCCCCAAGGGTGGCTACACCTTC. Translated: CASSPKGGYTF.

This clonotype was picked up many times. The chain links TRBV27 to TRBJ2-1, with 9 bases lining up with TRBD2. The CDR3 is 15 residues long. Trimming removed 2 bases from V and 6 bases from J; junction bases left unmatched: 5. Germline assignment: CDR1 MNHEY and CDR2 SMNVEV (reference sequence). The CDR3 DNA is TGTGCCAGCAGTTTAAAAGCGGGGGGTCCCAATGAGCAGTTCTTC. Translation gives CASSLKAGGPNEQFF.

The chain links TRBV15 to TRBJ1-1; D possibly corresponds to TRBD1 (5 bases). Germline CDR1 LNHNV, CDR2 YYDKDF (reference sequence). The V gene lost 5 bases and the J gene lost 3 bases, with 13 bases spanning the gap. The CDR3 extends over 14 amino acids. CDR3 DNA sequence: TGTGCCACCAGCGGTAGGGACGGAGACACTGAAGCTTTCTTT. It translates to CATSGRDGDTEAFF.

This clonotype was detected only a few times. This rearrangement joins TRBV29-1 to TRBJ1-2, with TRBD1 matching over 7 bases. V dropped 6 bases and J dropped 7; count of bases not matched to a gene: 20. CDR1 SQVTM and CDR2 ANQGSEA come from the germline V gene. This CDR3 comprises 16 residues. CDR3 amino acids: CSVPLGGYSGNRGYTF. DNA for the CDR3: TGCAGCGTACCGCTAGGGGGCTATTCTGGAAATCGTGGCTACACCTTC.

The DNA of the CDR3 is TGTGCCAGCAGCTTTGGGGAGGCCGGAGAGACCCAGTACTTC. Translated: CASSFGEAGETQYF. The V gene is TRBV7-2, the J gene TRBJ2-5; D may be TRBD2 (6 bases). CDR1 SGHTA and CDR2 FQGNSA come from the germline V gene. V was shortened by 3 bases and J by 4 bases, with 12 bases between the two germline ends. The CDR3 contains 14 residues.

The chain is built from TRBV5-1 and TRBJ1-1; 8 bases fit TRBD1. The CDR3 covers 15 residues. V was pared by 2 bases and J by 2 bases, with 5 bases of the junction left unmatched. CDR1 is SGHRS and CDR2 is YFSETQ in the germline V gene. The DNA of the CDR3 is TGCGCCAGCAGCTTCTCCGGGACAGGAAACACTGAAGCTTTCTTT. Protein: CASSFSGTGNTEAFF. Full variable domain (outside the CDR3, taken from reference TRBV5-1 and TRBJ1-1): KAGVTQTPRYLIKTRGQQVTLSCSPISGHRSVSWYQQTPGQGLQFLFEYFSETQRNKGNFPGRFSGRQFSNSRSEMNVSTLELGDSALYLCASSFSGTGNTEAFFGQGTRLTVV.

Only a few counts were recorded for this clonotype. V and J are TRBV28 and TRBJ1-5; D is possibly TRBD1 (6 bases). The germline CDR1 and CDR2 sequences are MDHEN and SYDVKM. V lost 5 bases to trimming and J lost 12 bases, with 11 bases between them. The CDR3 sequence is 11 residues long. Here the CDR3 reads CASSAGQYQHF. The CDR3 coding sequence is TGTGCCAGCAGTGCAGGACAGTACCAGCATTTT.

This clonotype was observed a handful of times. The chain combines TRBV20-1 with TRBJ2-2, with 7 bases lining up with TRBD2. The CDR3 is 15 residues long. Germline V lookup: CDR1 DFQATT, CDR2 SNEGSKA (reference sequence). V lost 5 bases to trimming and J lost 6 bases; unmatched junction nucleotides: 12. CDR3 sequence reads: CSARPGVGRAGELFF. CDR3 sequence (DNA): TGCAGTGCTCGACCGGGGGTAGGGAGGGCCGGGGAGCTGTTTTTT.

This clonotype was seen a handful of times. The J gene is TRBJ2-3, the V gene TRBV7-2, with D possibly being TRBD2 (6 bases). The CDR3 length is 15 residues. Germline loops: CDR1 SGHTA, CDR2 FQGNSA. V lost 7 bases, J lost 6 bases, and 20 bases lay in between. CDR3 coding DNA: TGTGCCAGCACCGCAGGGACTGACATATCGGATACGCAGTATTTT. It translates to CASTAGTDISDTQYF.

The rearrangement uses TRBV29-1 and TRBJ1-3; D unresolved. The CDR3 spans 14 residues. V was clipped by 4 bases and J by 2 bases, with 12 bases between them. Germline-derived CDR1 and CDR2 are SQVTM and ANQGSEA. In DNA form, the CDR3 reads TGCAGCGTTGGAGGACCGTCGGCTGGAAACACCATATATTTT. Protein sequence: CSVGGPSAGNTIYF.

Only a few counts were recorded for this clonotype. The genes are TRBV20-1 and TRBJ2-1; 8 nucleotides line up with TRBD2. Per the germline V gene, CDR1 is DFQATT and CDR2 is SNEGSKA (reference sequence). The CDR3 has 17 residues. V was pared by 1 base and J by 2 bases, with 10 bases of the junction left unmatched. As DNA, the CDR3 is TGCAGTGCTAGAGGAGGGTTTAGAGCGGGAGCCTACAATGAGCAGTTCTTC. Translation gives CSARGGFRAGAYNEQFF.

This clonotype was recorded many times. The DNA for the CDR3 is TGCGCCAGCAGCTTGGACCCGGGGAACAGCAATGAGCAGTTCTTC. It codes for CASSLDPGNSNEQFF. The chain combines TRBV5-1 with TRBJ2-1; maybe TRBD2 (5 bases). Trimming removed 0 bases from V and 6 bases from J, with 13 bases in between. The CDR3 has 15 amino acids. Germline loops: CDR1 SGHRS, CDR2 YFSETQ.

This clonotype was detected only a few times. The rearrangement links TRBV30 to TRBJ1-2, with 7 bases matching TRBD1. With V trimmed by 2 bases and J by 8 bases, 11 bases remained unmatched. The CDR3 is 14 residues long. Germline CDR1 and CDR2: GTSNPN and SVGIG (reference sequence). Here the CDR3 DNA reads TGTGCCTGGAGTTCCGGGACGAACAGGGGAGGCTACACCTTC. Protein: CAWSSGTNRGGYTF.

V is TRBV5-1 and J is TRBJ1-5; possibly TRBD1 for D (5 bases). Germline V lookup: CDR1 SGHRS, CDR2 YFSETQ. Trimming shortened V by 0 bases and J by 6 bases, and 7 bases separated the two germline ends. The CDR3 is made up of 13 amino acids. CDR3 sequence (DNA): TGCGCCAGCAGCTTGGACGGGGCTCAGCCCCAGCATTTT. Amino acid sequence: CASSLDGAQPQHF.

This clonotype was counted between two and nine times. The genes are TRBV2 and TRBJ2-3; TRBD2 aligns across 9 bases. From germline, CDR1 is SNHLY and CDR2 FYNNEI. V trimming: 7 bases; J trimming: 0 bases; junction bases outside the gene matches: 11. This CDR3 region has 17 residues. CDR3 residues: CASKVFSGGASTDTQYF. CDR3 DNA sequence: TGTGCCAGCAAGGTTTTTAGCGGGGGAGCTAGCACAGATACGCAGTATTTT.

V is TRBV11-1 and J is TRBJ2-1; 14 nucleotides line up with TRBD2. With 5 bases clipped from V and 0 bases from J, the junction kept 9 bases outside the gene matches. The CDR3 runs 19 residues. The V gene's germline CDR1 is SGHAT and CDR2 FQDESV (reference sequence). CDR3 DNA sequence: TGTGCCAGCAGCAAATTTGTAGGACTAGCGGGGGGCTCCTACAATGAGCAGTTCTTC. This sequence encodes CASSKFVGLAGGSYNEQFF.

This clonotype has ten or more counts. The gene calls are TRBV9 and TRBJ2-5, with D possibly being TRBD1 (6 bases). The V end was cut by 3 bases, the J end by 5 bases, with 14 bases between. Per germline, CDR1 SGDLS and CDR2 YYNGEE. The CDR3 has 14 residues. The CDR3 here is CASSASTGMETQYF. CDR3 DNA sequence: TGTGCCAGCAGCGCCAGTACAGGGATGGAGACCCAGTACTTC.

This chain joins TRBV11-2 and TRBJ2-7; D unresolved. The CDR3 runs to 14 residues. V lost 8 bases to trimming and J lost 0 bases, with 14 bases between them. Germline loops: CDR1 SGHAT, CDR2 FQNNGV. The CDR3 DNA is TGTGCCAGCGCCCCCGAGGAAGACTCCTACGAGCAGTACTTC. Its translation: CASAPEEDSYEQYF.

This clonotype was picked up a small number of times. The chain employs TRBV7-8 and TRBJ2-2, with 8 bases matching TRBD1. The length of the CDR3 is 15 residues. Trimming removed 5 bases from V and 5 bases from J; junction bases left unmatched: 7. Germline V lookup: CDR1 SGHVS, CDR2 FQNEAQ. As DNA, the CDR3 is TGTGCCAGCAGCCTCTCGACAGGGGATACCGGGGAGCTGTTTTTT. This encodes CASSLSTGDTGELFF.